This T cell receptor (beta chain) was identified during a study of monozygotic twins with inflammatory bowel disease. Overall study results and limits: Relative clonotype sharing with others was diminished in IBD patients versus healthy twins, particularly with disease activity.

Turning to this clonotype: What it binds is unknown.

TCRdb derives one entry per CDR3 protein from the 5' RACE reads, leaving out DNA. The sample table includes around 450,000 distinct CDR3 sequences. CDR3 length equals 15 residues. Germline-derived CDR1 and CDR2 are MNHEY and SMNVEV (reference sequence). The clonotype comes from a human donor with ulcerative colitis or Crohn's disease, or a healthy co-twin of an affected twin (not recorded which). V usage is TRBV27 and J usage is TRBJ2-7; as DNA is missing, the TRBD1 call by TCRdb cannot be tested. The sequenced sample consisted of blood. The CDR3 loop is CASSSWTGGKYEQYF.